This TCR beta chain was sequenced for a study of beta chain features in type 1 diabetes. Study-level findings and limits: Moderate but significant shortening of TCRB CDR3s was recorded in all four CD4+ subsets from Type 1 diabetes patients.

The entirety of the isolated RNA underwent reverse transcription, so expressed TCRB transcripts were sequenced. This table comes from immunoSEQ multiplex PCR, and its TCRdb copy is limited to in-frame clones, with some not included. The sample has some 270,000 clones; 13% to 15% are singletons. This clone was counted at least ten times. The antigen remains undetermined. Germline CDR1 is LGHNA and CDR2 is YSLEER. V gave up 4 bases and J gave up 0 bases, with 16 bases separating them. CDR3 length: 18 amino acids. Sequenced input: naive CD4+ T cells from blood. The V gene is TRBV4-3, the J gene TRBJ2-6, with D perhaps TRBD2 (6 bases). The TCR comes from a woman between 40 and 50 years old in good health. CDR3 DNA: TGCGCCAGCAGCCCGGTGGAGGGGCAAAGCTCTGGGGCCAACGTCCTGACTTTC. Its protein is CASSPVEGQSSGANVLTF.